This is a list of T cell receptor beta chains from one sample in a study of identical twins. TCRdb reprocessed the 5' RACE reads with MiXCR, giving one entry per CDR3 protein. The sample lists 1.5 million to 2 million distinct CDR3 sequences; less than 40% were seen once. The sequencing input was cord blood. The receptors shown here come from a newborn girl in good health. Both conserved end residues are part of each CDR3. The D gene is left open where the match is weak. Only part of the rows carry a size: once, few, many, or a class if the clone is expanded.

cdr3_aa	cdr3_nt	d_call	v_call	j_call	clone_size
CASSLGQSYEQYF	TGCGCCAGCAGCTTGGGACAGTCCTACGAGCAGTACTTC	TRBD1	TRBV27	TRBJ2-7	many
CASSLVRLAASLSTDTQYF	TGTGCCAGCAGTTTGGTGAGGCTAGCGGCCTCCCTTAGCACAGATACGCAGTATTTT	TRBD2	TRBV27	TRBJ2-3	few
CASSSPGLVFGGELFF	TGTGCCAGCAGCTCGCCGGGACTAGTTTTTGGCGGGGAGCTGTTTTTT	TRBD2	TRBV7-6	TRBJ2-2	NA
CASSLAVANVVTF	TGCGCCAGCAGCTTAGCGGTGGCCAACGTCGTGACTTTC	NA	TRBV5-1	TRBJ2-6	NA
CATSDLLDTQYF	TGTGCCACCAGTGATTTACTAGATACGCAGTATTTT	NA	TRBV24-1	TRBJ2-3	NA
CASSLGRRGGELFF	TGTGCCAGCAGTCTGGGACGGAGAGGAGGGGAGCTGTTTTTT	NA	TRBV28	TRBJ2-2	NA
CASSQVTTSTRFF	TGCGCCAGCAGCCAAGTCACCACTAGTACACGGTTCTTC	NA	TRBV4-1	TRBJ2-1	NA
CASSLAGRWNQPQHF	TGCGCCAGCAGCTTGGCAGGGCGGTGGAATCAGCCCCAGCATTTT	NA	TRBV5-1	TRBJ1-5	NA
CSAPSQRDSSTGELFF	TGCAGTGCCCCCTCCCAGCGGGACAGTTCCACCGGGGAGCTGTTTTTT	NA	TRBV20-1	TRBJ2-2	NA
CASSFVPAYEQYF	TGTGCCAGCAGTTTTGTCCCGGCCTACGAGCAGTACTTC	NA	TRBV12-3/TRBV12-4	TRBJ2-7	few
CASSRPGQGRLDNEKLFF	TGTGCCAGCAGCCGCCCGGGACAGGGACGTTTGGATAATGAAAAACTGTTTTTT	TRBD1	TRBV14	TRBJ1-4	NA